The 13 T cell receptor beta chains in this list originate from one sample, sequenced in a study of blood T cell repertoires in COVID-19. Repertoires were generated with immunoSEQ multiplex PCR, while TCRdb's copy carries only in-frame clones and drops some. This sample has 310,000 or so clones, with about 91% found just once. Sequenced: PBMCs or T cells enriched from blood (not recorded which). These receptors were taken from a woman between 35 and 50 years old who had recovered from COVID-19.

The chain carries TRBV7-9 and TRBJ1-4; 7 bases fit TRBD1. J gave up 7 bases and V 5 bases, and 7 bases lay outside the gene matches. The CDR3 has 14 residues. Germline V gene sequence: CDR1 SEHNR, CDR2 FQNEAQ (reference sequence). For the CDR3, the DNA is TGTGCCAGCAGCAATACAGGGGCTCGTGAAAAACTGTTTTTT. This sequence encodes CASSNTGAREKLFF.

The chain combines TRBV9 with TRBJ2-1; 9 nucleotides line up with TRBD2. Germline V gives CDR1 SGDLS, CDR2 YYNGEE. V was pared by 2 bases and J by 6 bases, with 6 bases of the junction left unmatched. The CDR3 is 15 residues long. Written as DNA, the CDR3 is TGTGCCAGCAGCGTGGTGAGCGGGGGGCGCAATGAGCAGTTCTTC. This codes for CASSVVSGGRNEQFF. Supplemented by reference TRBV9 and TRBJ2-1, the full variable domain reads DSGVTQTPKHLITATGQRVTLRCSPRSGDLSVYWYQQSLDQGLQFLIQYYNGEERAKGNILERFSAQQFPDLHSELNLSSLELGDSALYFCASSVVSGGRNEQFFGPGTRLTVL.

The rearrangement uses TRBV5-1 and TRBJ1-1, with 9 bases lining up with TRBD1. Germline V gene lookup returns CDR1 SGHRS and CDR2 YFSETQ. The CDR3 consists of 16 residues. V lost 8 bases to trimming and J lost 0 bases; unmatched junction nucleotides: 11. DNA of the CDR3: TGCGCCAGTCATACGACAGGGGGAGCTTTGAACACTGAAGCTTTCTTT. Its translation is CASHTTGGALNTEAFF.

The genes are TRBV2 and TRBJ2-2, with 9 bases lining up with TRBD2. CDR1 and CDR2 from the germline V gene are SNHLY and FYNNEI. There are 17 residues in the CDR3. With 5 bases clipped from V and 6 bases from J, the junction kept 13 bases outside the gene matches. The CDR3 protein is CASSPTFSGSGPGELFF. For the CDR3, the DNA is TGTGCCAGCAGTCCTACTTTTAGCGGGAGTGGGCCCGGGGAGCTGTTTTTT.

The gene calls are TRBV2 and TRBJ2-7, with TRBD2 matching over 10 bases. Germline trimming cut 10 bases from V and 4 bases from J; bases unmatched to any gene: 10. The CDR3 consists of 14 residues. The germline V gene encodes CDR1 SNHLY and CDR2 FYNNEI. The CDR3 loop is CATALAGIPYEQYF. CDR3 nucleotide sequence: TGTGCCACCGCACTAGCGGGGATCCCGTACGAGCAGTACTTC.

This chain uses TRBV11-2 with TRBJ2-7; TRBD1 agrees at 10 bases. Germline CDR1 is SGHAT and CDR2 is FQNNGV. V lost 2 bases, J lost 9 bases, and 13 bases stayed unmatched. The CDR3 loop spans 16 amino acids. The DNA of the CDR3 is TGTGCCAGCAGCTTACTCCACAAGGACAGGGGGTTAGGGCAGTACTTC. This encodes CASSLLHKDRGLGQYF.

The rearrangement links TRBV6-6 to TRBJ1-5; D perhaps matches TRBD1 (6 bases). The length of the CDR3 is 13 residues. The V end lost 6 bases, the J end lost 1 base, and 7 bases lay between the germline ends. From germline, CDR1 is MNHNY and CDR2 SVGAGI (reference sequence). CDR3 protein: CASRQGSNQPQHF. CDR3 in DNA: TGTGCCAGCAGGCAGGGGAGCAATCAGCCCCAGCATTTT.

The J gene is TRBJ2-7, the V gene TRBV3-1 (or the pseudogene TRBV3-2), with 7 bases identical to TRBD2. From germline, CDR1 is LGHDT and CDR2 YNNKEL (reference sequence). This CDR3 is built from 13 residues. V gave up 6 bases and J gave up 3 bases; unmatched junction bases: 5. CDR3 loop: CASSRREFYEQYF. CDR3 in DNA: TGTGCCAGCAGTAGGCGGGAGTTCTACGAGCAGTACTTC.

This clone was counted a single time. The J gene is TRBJ1-3, the V gene TRBV4-3, with D possibly matching TRBD1 (6 bases). The germline CDR1 and CDR2 sequences are LGHNA and YSLEER. V lost 0 bases, J lost 4 bases, and 10 bases lay in between. The CDR3 runs 15 residues. CDR3 nucleotide sequence: TGCGCCAGCAGCCAAGATTACAGGGACGGAAACACCATATATTTT. It is translated as CASSQDYRDGNTIYF.

This clone was recorded once. The rearrangement links TRBV14 to TRBJ2-1, with 8 bases identical to TRBD2. The CDR3 loop spans 14 amino acids. CDR1 SGHDN and CDR2 FVKESK come from the germline V gene. J gave up 8 bases and V 4 bases, and 7 bases lay outside the gene matches. The DNA of the CDR3 is TGTGCCAGCAGCCGAGCGGGGGTTCGGGATGAGCAGTTCTTC. It specifies CASSRAGVRDEQFF.

This chain connects TRBV7-3 to TRBJ2-3; 10 bases are a match to TRBD2. Germline assignment: CDR1 SGHTA and CDR2 FQGTGA. V lost 5 bases to trimming and J lost 4 bases; unmatched junction nucleotides: 3. The CDR3 spans 14 residues. The CDR3 region has the DNA TGTGCCAGCAGCCCCAGCGGGGGGGCAGATACGCAGTATTTT. This translates into CASSPSGGADTQYF.

This clone was counted between two and nine times. The chain has TRBV28 and TRBJ1-3, with unresolved D. The CDR3 has 12 amino acids. CDR1 MDHEN and CDR2 SYDVKM come from the germline V gene. Trimming took off 5 bases at V and 4 bases at J, with 6 bases between the two ends. CDR3 in DNA: TGTGCCAGCAGTGCACAGGGAAACACCATATATTTT. Amino acids: CASSAQGNTIYF.

The CDR3 protein is CASSLRLVASPYQETQYF. The CDR3 nucleotides are TGTGCCAGCAGCTTAAGGCTTGTGGCTAGTCCGTACCAAGAGACCCAGTACTTC. V and J are TRBV7-2 and TRBJ2-5; no reliable D call. Looked up from germline, CDR1 is SGHTA and CDR2 is FQGNSA. The CDR3 contains 18 residues. Between the trimmed V and J ends, which lost 2 bases and 0 bases, there was a span of 19 bases. Full variable domain (outside the CDR3, taken from reference TRBV7-2 and TRBJ2-5): GAGVSQSPSNKVTEKGKDVELRCDPISGHTALYWYRQSLGQGLEFLIYFQGNSAPDKSGLPSDRFSAERTGGSVSTLTIQRTQQEDSAVYLCASSLRLVASPYQETQYFGPGTRLLVL.